This T cell receptor beta chain is drawn from a study of CD8+CD57+ T cells in acquired aplastic anemia. Study overall: Sorted CD4+ and CD8+ cells yielded DNA averaging about 3.1 ug. Findings of the study overall: Patients and controls turned out to have 25 to 35 CD8+ CDR3 sequences in common.

The template used for profiling TCR beta VDJ and CDR3 was genomic DNA. TCRdb recomputed calls from the reads with MiXCR, one row per CDR3 protein. The sample carries around 430,000 distinct CDR3 sequences, 25% to 40% recorded once. CD8+CD57+ cell expansion had been shown by flow cytometry in patients chosen for sequencing. As a group, the patients uniformly had severe acquired aplastic anemia. Patients were treatment-naive when blood was sampled. For this clonotype: The target antigen is unknown.

In germline, CDR1 is MNHNS, CDR2 SASEGT. CDR3 size: 14 residues. The V end lost 6 bases, the J end lost 6 bases, and 15 bases lay between the germline ends. Material: sorted CD4+, CD8+, or CD8+CD57+ T cells (not recorded which) from PBMCs. The origin of this receptor is a human donor with aplastic anemia. This rearrangement joins TRBV6-1 to TRBJ1-5; the D is unclear. The CDR3 DNA is TGTGCCAGCAGGAATAACGGGCTCGGTCAGCCCCAGCATTTT. The encoded protein is CASRNNGLGQPQHF.